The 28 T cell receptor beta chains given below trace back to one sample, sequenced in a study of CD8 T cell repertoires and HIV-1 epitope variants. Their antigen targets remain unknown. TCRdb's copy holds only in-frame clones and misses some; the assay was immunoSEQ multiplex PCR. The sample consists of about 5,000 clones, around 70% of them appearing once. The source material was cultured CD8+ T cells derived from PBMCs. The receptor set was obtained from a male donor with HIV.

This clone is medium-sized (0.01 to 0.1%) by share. CDR3 in DNA: TGTGCCAGCAGCGACCGGGACAGGGGGCTCGGCTACACCTTC. As protein: CASSDRDRGLGYTF. This rearrangement joins TRBV2 to TRBJ1-2; 12 positions agree with TRBD1. Germline assignment: CDR1 SNHLY and CDR2 FYNNEI. V gave up 6 bases and J gave up 8 bases; unmatched junction bases: 7. The CDR3 has 14 residues. Full variable domain (remainder filled in from reference TRBV2 and TRBJ1-2): EPEVTQTPSHQVTQMGQEVILRCVPISNHLYFYWYRQILGQKVEFLVSFYNNEISEKSEIFDDQFSVERPDGSNFTLKIRSTKLEDSAMYFCASSDRDRGLGYTFGSGTRLTVV.

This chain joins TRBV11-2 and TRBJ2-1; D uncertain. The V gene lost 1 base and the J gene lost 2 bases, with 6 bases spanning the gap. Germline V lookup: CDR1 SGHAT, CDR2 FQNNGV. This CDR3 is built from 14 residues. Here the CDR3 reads CASSLGGTYNEQFF. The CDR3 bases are TGTGCCAGCAGCTTAGGCGGAACCTACAATGAGCAGTTCTTC.

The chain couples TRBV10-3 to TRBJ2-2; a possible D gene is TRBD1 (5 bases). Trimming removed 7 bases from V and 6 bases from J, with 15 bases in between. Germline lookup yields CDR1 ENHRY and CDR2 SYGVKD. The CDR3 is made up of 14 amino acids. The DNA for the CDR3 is TGTGCCATCAATGATAGGGGAACGCCCGGGGAGCTGTTTTTT. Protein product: CAINDRGTPGELFF.

CDR3 residues: CASSFPGTGLDEQFF. The CDR3 DNA sequence: TGTGCCAGCAGCTTCCCCGGGACAGGGTTGGATGAGCAGTTCTTC. J is TRBJ2-1 and V is TRBV7-9; 9 bases agree with TRBD1. The CDR3 is made up of 15 amino acids. CDR1 is SEHNR and CDR2 is FQNEAQ in the germline V gene (reference sequence). The V segment lost 3 bases and the J segment 8 bases; nucleotides outside the gene matches: 8. Supplemented by reference TRBV7-9 and TRBJ2-1, the full variable domain reads DTGVSQNPRHKITKRGQNVTFRCDPISEHNRLYWYRQTLGQGPEFLTYFQNEAQLEKSRLLSDRFSAERPKGSFSTLEIQRTEQGDSAMYLCASSFPGTGLDEQFFGPGTRLTVL.

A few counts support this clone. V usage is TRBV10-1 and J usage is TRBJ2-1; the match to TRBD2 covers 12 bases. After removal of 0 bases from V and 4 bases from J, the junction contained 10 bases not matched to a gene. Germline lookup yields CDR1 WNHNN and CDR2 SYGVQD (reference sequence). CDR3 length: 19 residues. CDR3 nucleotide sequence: TGCGCCAGCAGTGAGTCTATCCGACTAGCGGGAGTGGAATACAATGAGCAGTTCTTC. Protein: CASSESIRLAGVEYNEQFF.

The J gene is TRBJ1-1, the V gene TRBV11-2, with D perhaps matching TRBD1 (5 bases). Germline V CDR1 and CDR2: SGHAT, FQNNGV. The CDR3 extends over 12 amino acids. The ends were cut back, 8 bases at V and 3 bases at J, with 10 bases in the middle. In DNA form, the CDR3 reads TGTGCCAGCTCCCCAGGGCACACTGAAGCTTTCTTT. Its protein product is CASSPGHTEAFF.

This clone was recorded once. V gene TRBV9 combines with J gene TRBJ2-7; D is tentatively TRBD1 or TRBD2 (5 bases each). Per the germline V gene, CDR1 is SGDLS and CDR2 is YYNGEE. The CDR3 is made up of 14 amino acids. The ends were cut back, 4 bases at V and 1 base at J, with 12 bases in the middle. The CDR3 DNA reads TGTGCCAGCAGCCCGTGGGGGATTTCCTACGAGCAGTACTTC. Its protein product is CASSPWGISYEQYF.

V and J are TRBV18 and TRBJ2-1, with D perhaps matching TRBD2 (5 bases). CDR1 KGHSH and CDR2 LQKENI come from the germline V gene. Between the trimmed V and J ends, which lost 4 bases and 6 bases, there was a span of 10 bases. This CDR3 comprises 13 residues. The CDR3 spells CASSLGESNEQFF. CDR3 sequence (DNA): TGTGCCAGCTCACTTGGGGAGTCCAATGAGCAGTTCTTC.

CDR3 nucleotide sequence: TGTGCCAGCAGTGATGGGCCGGGGACGAGCAATCAGCCCCAGCATTTT. It codes for CASSDGPGTSNQPQHF. V gene TRBV6-1 combines with J gene TRBJ1-5, with D maybe TRBD1 (5 bases). CDR1 MNHNS and CDR2 SASEGT come from the germline V gene. This CDR3 has 16 residues. Trimming took 3 bases from V and 1 from J, leaving 13 bases between them.

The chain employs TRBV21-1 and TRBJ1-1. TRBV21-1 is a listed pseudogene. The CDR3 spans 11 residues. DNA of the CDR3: TGTGCCAGCAGCGAAAGGACTGAAGCTTTCTTT. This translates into CASSERTEAFF.

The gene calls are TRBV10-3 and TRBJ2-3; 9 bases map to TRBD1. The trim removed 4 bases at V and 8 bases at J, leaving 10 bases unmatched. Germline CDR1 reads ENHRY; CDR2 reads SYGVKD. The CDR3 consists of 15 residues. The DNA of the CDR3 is TGTGCCATCAGTGGGGACAGGGCCTCCGGGACTACGCAGTATTTT. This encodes CAISGDRASGTTQYF.

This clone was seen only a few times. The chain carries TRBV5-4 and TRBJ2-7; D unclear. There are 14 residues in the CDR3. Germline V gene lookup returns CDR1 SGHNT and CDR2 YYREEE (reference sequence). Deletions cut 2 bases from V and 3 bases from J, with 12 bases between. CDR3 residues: CASSFEPENYEQYF. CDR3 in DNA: TGTGCCAGCAGCTTTGAACCTGAGAACTACGAGCAGTACTTC.

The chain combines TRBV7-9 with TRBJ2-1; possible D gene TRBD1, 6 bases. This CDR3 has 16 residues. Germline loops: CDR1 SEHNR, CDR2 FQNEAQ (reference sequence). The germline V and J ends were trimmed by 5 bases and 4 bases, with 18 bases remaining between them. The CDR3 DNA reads TGTGCCAGCAGCCCAGACACAGGGCTGGGGTACAATGAGCAGTTCTTC. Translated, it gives CASSPDTGLGYNEQFF.

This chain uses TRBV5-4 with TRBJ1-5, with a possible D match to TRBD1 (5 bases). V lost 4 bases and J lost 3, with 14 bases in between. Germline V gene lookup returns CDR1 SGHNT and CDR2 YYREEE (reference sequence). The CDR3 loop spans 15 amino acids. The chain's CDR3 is CASSQEGETNQPQHF. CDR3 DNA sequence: TGTGCCAGCAGCCAAGAAGGGGAAACCAATCAGCCCCAGCATTTT.

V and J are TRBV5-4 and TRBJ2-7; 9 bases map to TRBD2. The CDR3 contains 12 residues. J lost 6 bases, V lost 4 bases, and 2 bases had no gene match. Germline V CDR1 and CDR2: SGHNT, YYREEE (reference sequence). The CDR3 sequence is CASSQAGGEQYF. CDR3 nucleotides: TGTGCCAGCAGCCAAGCGGGGGGCGAGCAGTACTTC.

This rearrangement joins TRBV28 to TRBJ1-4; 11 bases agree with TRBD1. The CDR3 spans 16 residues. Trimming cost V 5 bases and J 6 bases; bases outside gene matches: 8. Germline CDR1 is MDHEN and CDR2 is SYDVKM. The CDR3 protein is CASSPPGTGGHEKLFF. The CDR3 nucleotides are TGTGCCAGCAGTCCCCCGGGGACAGGGGGACATGAAAAACTGTTTTTT.

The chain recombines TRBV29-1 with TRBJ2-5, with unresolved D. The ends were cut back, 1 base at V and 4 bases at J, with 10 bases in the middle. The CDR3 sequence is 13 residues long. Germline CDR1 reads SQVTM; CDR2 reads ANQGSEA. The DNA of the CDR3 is TGCAGCGTTGAAGCCCCTGGGGTAGAGACCCAGTACTTC. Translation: CSVEAPGVETQYF. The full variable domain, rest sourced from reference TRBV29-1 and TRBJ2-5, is SAVISQKPSRDICQRGTSLTIQCQVDSQVTMMFWYRQQPGQSLTLIATANQGSEATYESGFVIDKFPISRPNLTFSTLTVSNMSPEDSSIYLCSVEAPGVETQYFGPGTRLLVL.

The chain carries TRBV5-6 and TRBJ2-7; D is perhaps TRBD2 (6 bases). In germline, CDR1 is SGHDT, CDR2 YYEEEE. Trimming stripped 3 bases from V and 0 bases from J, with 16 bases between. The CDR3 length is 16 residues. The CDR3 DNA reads TGTGCCAGCAGCTCGGGTGGGGGGACCCCCTCCTACGAGCAGTACTTC. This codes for CASSSGGGTPSYEQYF.

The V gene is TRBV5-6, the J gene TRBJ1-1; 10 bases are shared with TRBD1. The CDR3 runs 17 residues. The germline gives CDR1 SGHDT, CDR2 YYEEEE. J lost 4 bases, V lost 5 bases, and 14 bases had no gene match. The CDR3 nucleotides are TGTGCCAGCAGTTCCCCCGGGACAGGGGTGATTTCCACTGAAGCTTTCTTT. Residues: CASSSPGTGVISTEAFF.

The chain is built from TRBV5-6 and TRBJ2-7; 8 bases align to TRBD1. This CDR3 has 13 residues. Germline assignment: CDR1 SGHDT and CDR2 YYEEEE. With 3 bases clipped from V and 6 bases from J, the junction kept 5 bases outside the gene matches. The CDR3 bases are TGTGCCAGCAGCTGGGGTACAGGGGGCGAGCAGTACTTC. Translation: CASSWGTGGEQYF.

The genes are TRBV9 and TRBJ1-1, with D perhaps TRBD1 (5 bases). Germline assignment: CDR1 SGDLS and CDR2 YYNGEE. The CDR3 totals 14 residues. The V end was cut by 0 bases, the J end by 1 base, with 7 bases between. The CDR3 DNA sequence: TGTGCCAGCAGCGTAGCTGGGGGGAACACTGAAGCTTTCTTT. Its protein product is CASSVAGGNTEAFF.

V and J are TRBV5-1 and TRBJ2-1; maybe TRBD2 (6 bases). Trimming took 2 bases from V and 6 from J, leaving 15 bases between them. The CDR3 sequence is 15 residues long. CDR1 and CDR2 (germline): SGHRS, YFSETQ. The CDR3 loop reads CASSLTSSFPNEQFF. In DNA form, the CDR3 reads TGCGCCAGCAGCTTAACTAGCTCCTTCCCCAATGAGCAGTTCTTC.

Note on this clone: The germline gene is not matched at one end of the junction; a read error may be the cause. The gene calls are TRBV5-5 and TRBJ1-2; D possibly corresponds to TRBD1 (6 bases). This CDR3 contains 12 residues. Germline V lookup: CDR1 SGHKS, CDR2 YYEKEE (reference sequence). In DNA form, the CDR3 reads TGCGCCAGCTCAGGGGAGGTTGATGGCTACACCTTC. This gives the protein CASSGEVDGYTF. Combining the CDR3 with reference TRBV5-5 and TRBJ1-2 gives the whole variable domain DAGVTQSPTHLIKTRGQQVTLRCSPISGHKSVSWYQQVLGQGPQFIFQYYEKEERGRGNFPDRFSARQFPNYSSELNVNALLLGDSALYLCASSGEVDGYTFGSGTRLTVV.

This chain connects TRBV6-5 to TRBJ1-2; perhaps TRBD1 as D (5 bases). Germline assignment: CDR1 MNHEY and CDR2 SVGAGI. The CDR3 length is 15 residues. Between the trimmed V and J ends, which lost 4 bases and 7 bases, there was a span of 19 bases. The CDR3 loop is CASSSSFGGGSGYTF. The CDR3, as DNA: TGTGCCAGCAGTTCGTCCTTTGGGGGAGGGAGTGGCTACACCTTC.

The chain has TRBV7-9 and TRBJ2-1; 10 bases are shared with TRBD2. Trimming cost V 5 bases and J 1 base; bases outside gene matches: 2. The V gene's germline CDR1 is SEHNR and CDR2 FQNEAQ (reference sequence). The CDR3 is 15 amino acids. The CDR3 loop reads CASSGTSESYNEQFF. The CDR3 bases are TGTGCCAGCAGCGGGACTAGCGAGTCCTACAATGAGCAGTTCTTC. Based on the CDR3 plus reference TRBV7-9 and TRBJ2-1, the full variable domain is DTGVSQNPRHKITKRGQNVTFRCDPISEHNRLYWYRQTLGQGPEFLTYFQNEAQLEKSRLLSDRFSAERPKGSFSTLEIQRTEQGDSAMYLCASSGTSESYNEQFFGPGTRLTVL.

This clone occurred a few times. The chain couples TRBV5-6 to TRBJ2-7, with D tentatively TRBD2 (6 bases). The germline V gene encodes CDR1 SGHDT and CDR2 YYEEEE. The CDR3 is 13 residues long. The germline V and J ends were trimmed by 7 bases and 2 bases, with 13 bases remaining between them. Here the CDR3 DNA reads TGTGCCAGCGGGAGGCTCTCGCCCTACGAGCAGTACTTC. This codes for CASGRLSPYEQYF.

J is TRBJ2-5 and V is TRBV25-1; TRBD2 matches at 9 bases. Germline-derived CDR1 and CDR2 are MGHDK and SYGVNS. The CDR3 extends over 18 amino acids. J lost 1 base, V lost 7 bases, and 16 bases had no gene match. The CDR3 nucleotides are TGTGCCAGCACTACGAGCGGGGGGCCATCTTGGGCCCAAGAGACCCAGTACTTC. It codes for CASTTSGGPSWAQETQYF.

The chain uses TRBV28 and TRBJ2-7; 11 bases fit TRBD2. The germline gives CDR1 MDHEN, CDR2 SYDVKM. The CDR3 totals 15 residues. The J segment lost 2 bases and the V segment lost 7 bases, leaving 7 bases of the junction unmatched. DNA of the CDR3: TGTGCCAGCACCGAAGGACTAGCGGGTACCTACGAGCAGTACTTC. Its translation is CASTEGLAGTYEQYF.